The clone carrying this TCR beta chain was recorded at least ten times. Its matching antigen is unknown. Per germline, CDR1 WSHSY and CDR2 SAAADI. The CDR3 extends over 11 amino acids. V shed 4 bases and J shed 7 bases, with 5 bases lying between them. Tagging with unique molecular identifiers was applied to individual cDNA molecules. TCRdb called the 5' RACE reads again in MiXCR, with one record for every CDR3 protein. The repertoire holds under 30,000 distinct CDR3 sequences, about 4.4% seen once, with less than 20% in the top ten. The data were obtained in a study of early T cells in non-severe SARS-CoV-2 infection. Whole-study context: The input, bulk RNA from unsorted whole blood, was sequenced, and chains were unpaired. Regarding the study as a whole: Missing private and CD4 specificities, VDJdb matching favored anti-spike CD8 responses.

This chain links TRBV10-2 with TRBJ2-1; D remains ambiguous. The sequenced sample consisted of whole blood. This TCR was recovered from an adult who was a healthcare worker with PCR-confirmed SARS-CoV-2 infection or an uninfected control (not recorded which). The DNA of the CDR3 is TGCGCCAGCAGTGTGAGGAATGAGCAGTTCTTC. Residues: CASSVRNEQFF.